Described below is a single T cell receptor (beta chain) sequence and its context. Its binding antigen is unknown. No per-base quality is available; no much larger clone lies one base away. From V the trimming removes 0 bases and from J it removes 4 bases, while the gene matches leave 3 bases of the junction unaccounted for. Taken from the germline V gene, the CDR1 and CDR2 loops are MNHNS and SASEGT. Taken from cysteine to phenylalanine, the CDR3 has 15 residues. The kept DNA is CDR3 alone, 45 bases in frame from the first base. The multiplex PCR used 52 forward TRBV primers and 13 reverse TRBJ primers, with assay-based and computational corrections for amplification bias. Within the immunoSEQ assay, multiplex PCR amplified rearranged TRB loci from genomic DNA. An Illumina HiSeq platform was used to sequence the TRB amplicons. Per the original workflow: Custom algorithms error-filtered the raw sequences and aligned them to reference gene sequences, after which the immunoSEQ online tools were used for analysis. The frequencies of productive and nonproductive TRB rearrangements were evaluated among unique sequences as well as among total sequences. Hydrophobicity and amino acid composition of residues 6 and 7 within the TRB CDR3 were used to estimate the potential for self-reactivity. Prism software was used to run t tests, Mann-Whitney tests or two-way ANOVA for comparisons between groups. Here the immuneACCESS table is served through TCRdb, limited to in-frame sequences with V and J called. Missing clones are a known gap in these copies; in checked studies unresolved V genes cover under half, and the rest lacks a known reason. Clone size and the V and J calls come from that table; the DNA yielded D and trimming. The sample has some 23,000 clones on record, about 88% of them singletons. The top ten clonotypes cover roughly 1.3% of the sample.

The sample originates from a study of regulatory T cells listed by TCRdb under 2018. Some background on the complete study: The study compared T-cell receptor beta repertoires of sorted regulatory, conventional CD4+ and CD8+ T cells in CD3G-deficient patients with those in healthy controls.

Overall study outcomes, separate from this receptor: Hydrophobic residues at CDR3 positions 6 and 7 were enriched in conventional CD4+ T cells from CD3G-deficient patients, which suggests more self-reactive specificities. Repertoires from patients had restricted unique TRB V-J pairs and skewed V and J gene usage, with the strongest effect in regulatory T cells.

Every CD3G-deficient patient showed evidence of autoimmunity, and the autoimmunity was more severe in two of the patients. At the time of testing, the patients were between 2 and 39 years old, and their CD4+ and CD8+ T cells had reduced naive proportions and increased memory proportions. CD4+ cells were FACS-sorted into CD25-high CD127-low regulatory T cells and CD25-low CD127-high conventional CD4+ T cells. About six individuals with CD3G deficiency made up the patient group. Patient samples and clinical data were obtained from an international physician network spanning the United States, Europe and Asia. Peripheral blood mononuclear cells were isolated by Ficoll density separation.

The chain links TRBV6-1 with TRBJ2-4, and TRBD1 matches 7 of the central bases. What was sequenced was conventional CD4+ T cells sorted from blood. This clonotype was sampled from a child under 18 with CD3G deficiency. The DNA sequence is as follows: TGTGCCAGCAGTGAAGCGGGGACAGTGAAAAACATTCAGTACTTC. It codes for CASSEAGTVKNIQYF.